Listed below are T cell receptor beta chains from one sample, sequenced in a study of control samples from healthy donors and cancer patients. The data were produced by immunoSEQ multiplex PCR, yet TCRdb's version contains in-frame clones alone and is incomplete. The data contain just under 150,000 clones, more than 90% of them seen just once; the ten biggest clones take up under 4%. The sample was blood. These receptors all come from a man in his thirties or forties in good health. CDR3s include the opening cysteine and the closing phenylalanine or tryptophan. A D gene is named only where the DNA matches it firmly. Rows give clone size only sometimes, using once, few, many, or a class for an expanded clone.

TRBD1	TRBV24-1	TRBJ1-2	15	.	TGTGCCACCAGTGAAAGGGACAGGGGGCACGGTGGCTACACCTTC	CATSERDRGHGGYTF
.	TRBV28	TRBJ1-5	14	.	TGTGCCAGCAGTTCCATAGAGGGCAATCAGCCCCAGCATTTT	CASSSIEGNQPQHF
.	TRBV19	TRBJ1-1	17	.	TGTGCCAGTAGTCCCGTGCCACCGGGGGGGGAGACCACTGAAGCTTTCTTT	CASSPVPPGGETTEAFF
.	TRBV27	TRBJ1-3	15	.	TGTGCCAGCAGTTTATCCTGGGGAAGTAGAAACACCATATATTTT	CASSLSWGSRNTIYF
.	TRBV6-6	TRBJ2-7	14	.	TGTGCCAGCAGTCCCCTGGGCCAAGGCTACGAGCAGTACTTC	CASSPLGQGYEQYF
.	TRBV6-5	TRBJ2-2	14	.	TGTGCCAGCAGTTATGACAGACAAACCGGGGAGCTGTTTTTT	CASSYDRQTGELFF
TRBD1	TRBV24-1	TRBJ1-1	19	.	TGTGCCACCAGTGATGATTTGTTCCGGGACAGACAAGCGTACACTGAAGCTTTCTTT	CATSDDLFRDRQAYTEAFF
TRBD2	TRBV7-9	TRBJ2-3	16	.	TGTGCCAGCAACGAACTAGCGGGGGGGCGTCAAGATACGCAGTATTTT	CASNELAGGRQDTQYF
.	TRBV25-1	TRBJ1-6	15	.	TGTGCCAGCAGTGAATGGGGACCGTCGAATTCACCCCTCCACTTT	CASSEWGPSNSPLHF
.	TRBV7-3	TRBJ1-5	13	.	TGTGCCAGCAGCTTAAAGGTCGGGGGGCCCCAGCATTTT	CASSLKVGGPQHF
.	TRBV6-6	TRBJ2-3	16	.	TGTGCCAGCAGTTACTCGGGTGGGTTTAGCACAGATACGCAGTATTTT	CASSYSGGFSTDTQYF
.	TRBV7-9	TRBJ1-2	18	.	TGTGCCAGCGGTTTACTTACCCCCGCAGGGGCCTCCAACTATGGCTACACCTTC	CASGLLTPAGASNYGYTF
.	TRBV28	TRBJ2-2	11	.	TGTGCCAGCAGTCACACCGGGGAGCTGTTTTTT	CASSHTGELFF
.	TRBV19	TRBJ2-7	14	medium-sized	TGTGCCAGTAGTATAGAAGACAACTCCTACGAGCAGTACTTC	CASSIEDNSYEQYF
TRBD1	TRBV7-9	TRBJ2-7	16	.	TGTGCCAGCAGCCCCGTGACGGGACAGGGAATAGACGAGCAGTACTTC	CASSPVTGQGIDEQYF
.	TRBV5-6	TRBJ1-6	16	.	TGTGCCAGCAGCTGGGGGGCTATTCCGGGTAATTCACCCCTCCACTTT	CASSWGAIPGNSPLHF
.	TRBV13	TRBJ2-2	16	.	TGTGCCAGCAGCTTAGTTGGGCAGGCGAACACCGGGGAGCTGTTTTTT	CASSLVGQANTGELFF
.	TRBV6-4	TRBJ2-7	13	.	TGTGCCAGCAGACTCATTAACACCTACGAGCAGTACTTC	CASRLINTYEQYF
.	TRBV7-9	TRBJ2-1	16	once	TGTGCCAGCAGCGACTCAGACACCTTCAAGAGCTATGAGCAGTTCTTC	CASSDSDTFKSYEQFF
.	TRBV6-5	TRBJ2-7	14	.	TGTGCCAGCAGTTACTCACTGGGGCCGGGCGAGCAGTACTTC	CASSYSLGPGEQYF
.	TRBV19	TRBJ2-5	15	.	TGTGCCAGTAGTATAGCAGGGCTGCTTCAAGAGACCCAGTACTTC	CASSIAGLLQETQYF
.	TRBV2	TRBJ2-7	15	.	TGTGCCAGCAGAAACACCGGGAGAGGAGGCTACGAGCAGTACTTC	CASRNTGRGGYEQYF
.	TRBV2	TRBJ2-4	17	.	TGTGCCAGTAGGTCACCCGGGGGACAGCTAGCCAAAAACATTCAGTACTTC	CASRSPGGQLAKNIQYF
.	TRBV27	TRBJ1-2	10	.	TGTGCCGGACCGGACTATGGCTACACCTTC	CAGPDYGYTF
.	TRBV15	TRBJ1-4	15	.	TGTGCCACCAGCAGAGTCAGAGGCCTGCGCGAAAAACTGTTTTTT	CATSRVRGLREKLFF
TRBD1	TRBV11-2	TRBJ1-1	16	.	TGTGCCAGCAGCTTTCCACTGACAGGGGGTGGCACTGAAGCTTTCTTT	CASSFPLTGGGTEAFF
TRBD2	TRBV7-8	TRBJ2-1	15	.	TGTGCCAGCAGCCTCCTGACGGGGGGGCACAATGAGCAGTTCTTC	CASSLLTGGHNEQFF
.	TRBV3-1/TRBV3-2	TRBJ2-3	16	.	TGTGCCAGCAGCCATTACCCCCTAGCTAGCACAGATACGCAGTATTTT	CASSHYPLASTDTQYF
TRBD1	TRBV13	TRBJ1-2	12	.	TGTGCCAGCAGCCAGGACAGGGATGGCTACACCTTC	CASSQDRDGYTF
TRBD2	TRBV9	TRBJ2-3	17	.	TGTGCCAGCAGCGTAGAGGCGCGGGGGGCCCTCACAGATACGCAGTATTTT	CASSVEARGALTDTQYF
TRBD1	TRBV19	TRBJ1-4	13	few	TGTGCCAGTAGTATGGGACAGGCAGAAAAACTGTTTTTT	CASSMGQAEKLFF
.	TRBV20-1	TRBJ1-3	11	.	TGCAGTCGGGTCTCTGGAAACACCATATATTTT	CSRVSGNTIYF
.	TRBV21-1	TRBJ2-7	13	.	TGTGCCAGCAGCAAACTCCCCACCTACGAGCAGTACTTC	CASSKLPTYEQYF
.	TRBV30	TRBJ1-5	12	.	TGTGCCTGGAGTGTGGATTTTCAGCCCCAGCATTTT	CAWSVDFQPQHF